The 25 T cell receptor beta chains given below trace back to one sample, sequenced in a study of cytomegalovirus exposure and HLA in healthy donors (dated by TCRdb to the late 2010s). The library was made by the immunoSEQ multiplex PCR assay. The multiplex PCR relied on a mix of 60 forward primers for TCR Vbeta segments and 13 reverse primers for TCR Jbeta segments. TCRdb provides this immuneACCESS table in a form limited to in-frame rearrangements. Some clones are lacking; in checked studies, under half of them reflect an unresolved V gene, and why the rest are absent is not known. Present in this sample are about 120,000 clones, more than 60% of which were seen just once. The ten largest clones add up to around 4% of the sample. The specimen was PBMCs. The source is a woman aged 40 to 50 in good health and CMV-seronegative.

J is TRBJ2-3 and V is TRBV7-2; 12 positions agree with TRBD2. In germline, CDR1 is SGHTA, CDR2 FQGNSA. The ends lost 5 bases at V and 2 bases at J; junction bases unmatched: 5. The length of the CDR3 is 16 residues. The CDR3, as DNA: TGTGCCAGCAGCGCTAGACTAGCGGGGGCCACAGATACGCAGTATTTT. Amino acids: CASSARLAGATDTQYF.

The DNA of the CDR3 is TGTGCCAGCAGCTTAGGGGCCTCCTCCTCTGGAAACACCATATATTTT. As protein: CASSLGASSSGNTIYF. The V call is TRBV7-9, the J call TRBJ1-3; D unclear. The V gene lost 1 base and the J gene lost 0 bases, with 10 bases spanning the gap. Germline V CDR1 and CDR2: SEHNR, FQNEAQ (reference sequence). This CDR3 is built from 16 residues.

The CDR3 is CASSLYRPITEAFF. The CDR3 DNA reads TGTGCCAGCAGCTTGTACAGGCCCATCACTGAAGCTTTCTTT. The J gene is TRBJ1-1, the V gene TRBV13; tentative D call: TRBD1 (5 bases). Germline V lookup: CDR1 PRHDT, CDR2 FYEKMQ (reference sequence). Trimming took off 3 bases at V and 4 bases at J, with 12 bases between the two ends. CDR3 length: 14 residues. Using reference TRBV13 and TRBJ1-1 for the parts outside the CDR3, the full variable domain is AAGVIQSPRHLIKEKRETATLKCYPIPRHDTVYWYQQGPGQDPQFLISFYEKMQSDKGSIPDRFSAQQFSDYHSELNMSSLELGDSALYFCASSLYRPITEAFFGQGTRLTVV.

The gene calls are TRBV7-2 and TRBJ1-2, with TRBD1 as a possible D gene (5 bases). Trimming removed 1 base at V and 2 bases at J, with 8 bases between. Germline CDR1 reads SGHTA; CDR2 reads FQGNSA. The CDR3 covers 14 residues. The CDR3 loop reads CASSLGGVNYGYTF. The CDR3 DNA is TGTGCCAGCAGCTTAGGGGGGGTCAACTATGGCTACACCTTC.

The chain carries TRBV5-1 and TRBJ1-1, with a weak D call TRBD1 (5 bases). The CDR3 has 13 amino acids. CDR1 is SGHRS, CDR2 YFSETQ, per germline. Trimming cost V 5 bases and J 3 bases, with 11 bases left between them. The CDR3 DNA reads TGCGCCAGCAGGTTTTCGGGGGACACTGAAGCTTTCTTT. This translates into CASRFSGDTEAFF.

The rearrangement joins TRBV5-1 to TRBJ1-1; the D is unclear. CDR3 length: 15 residues. Between the trimmed V and J ends, which lost 1 base and 4 bases, there was a span of 14 bases. Germline loops: CDR1 SGHRS, CDR2 YFSETQ. CDR3 DNA: TGCGCCAGCAGCTTGTTACTCGGGTCCGTCACTGAAGCTTTCTTT. As protein: CASSLLLGSVTEAFF.

The CDR3 loop reads CASSECVRVYNSPLHF. In DNA, the CDR3 is TGCGCCAGCAGTGAGTGTGTCCGCGTCTATAATTCACCCCTCCACTTT. J is TRBJ1-6 and V is TRBV10-1; D remains unclear. Trimming took 1 base from V and 3 from J, leaving 10 bases between them. The length of the CDR3 is 16 residues. Looked up from germline, CDR1 is WNHNN and CDR2 is SYGVQD (reference sequence).

V is TRBV7-2 and J is TRBJ2-7, with 12 nucleotides matching TRBD2. The CDR3 runs 14 residues. V was clipped by 5 bases and J by 11 bases; unmatched bases: 10. CDR1 is SGHTA, CDR2 FQGNSA, per germline. The CDR3, as DNA: TGTGCCAGCAGCCCTCCGGGACTAGCGGGCGGGGAGTACTTC. It yields the protein CASSPPGLAGGEYF.

The V call is TRBV6-6, the J call TRBJ1-2; 12 nucleotides line up with TRBD1. CDR3 length: 16 residues. V lost 7 bases and J lost 5; bases outside the gene matches: 11. Germline loops: CDR1 MNHNY, CDR2 SVGAGI (reference sequence). CDR3 protein: CASTNLGDRGLYGYTF. CDR3 DNA sequence: TGTGCCAGCACCAACCTGGGGGACAGGGGGCTATATGGCTACACCTTC.

V and J are TRBV5-1 and TRBJ2-2, with 9 bases identical to TRBD2. V trimming: 6 bases; J trimming: 6 bases; junction bases outside the gene matches: 9. CDR3 length: 15 residues. The germline V gene encodes CDR1 SGHRS and CDR2 YFSETQ. The CDR3 spells CASTIASGRPGELFF. The CDR3 coding sequence is TGCGCCAGCACCATCGCGAGCGGGAGGCCCGGGGAGCTGTTTTTT.

V and J are TRBV19 and TRBJ2-3, with a weak D call TRBD2 (7 bases). The CDR3 sequence is 18 residues long. Trimming stripped 5 bases from V and 8 bases from J, with 29 bases between. Germline CDR1 and CDR2: LNHDA and SQIVND (reference sequence). This CDR3 reads CASSGRWGGGPSEATQYF. CDR3 DNA sequence: TGTGCCAGTAGTGGGAGGTGGGGCGGGGGCCCCTCAGAGGCTACGCAGTATTTT.

The chain carries TRBV29-1 and TRBJ2-3, with 8 bases that match TRBD1. The germline CDR1 and CDR2 sequences are SQVTM and ANQGSEA. The V segment lost 4 bases and the J segment 4 bases; nucleotides outside the gene matches: 4. The CDR3 loop spans 13 amino acids. CDR3 DNA sequence: TGCAGCGTTGGGACAGGGTCGGCAGATACGCAGTATTTT. Amino acid sequence: CSVGTGSADTQYF.

The rearrangement joins TRBV12-1 to TRBJ1-5; the table gives TRBD1 as D, unverified against the DNA. TRBV12-1 is termed a pseudogene. The CDR3 sequence is 17 residues long. The CDR3 region has the DNA TGTGCCAGCAGCTCCAACGCGAGACAGGGCCGAGATCAGCCCCAGCATTTT. It encodes CASSSNARQGRDQPQHF.

This clone was seen a handful of times. The chain has TRBV5-1 and TRBJ1-1; TRBD1 is a possible D gene (5 bases). Germline V gene data show CDR1 as SGHRS and CDR2 as YFSETQ. This CDR3 has 15 residues. Trimming took off 3 bases at V and 6 bases at J, with 18 bases between the two ends. The CDR3 bases are TGCGCCAGCAGCTCAGGATTGGACACGGTTCCTGAAGCTTTCTTT. Protein sequence: CASSSGLDTVPEAFF.

The CDR3 region is CASSFARGVSYEQYF. DNA of the CDR3: TGTGCCAGCTCCTTTGCGCGGGGGGTTAGTTACGAGCAGTACTTC. The V call is TRBV18, the J call TRBJ2-7; 8 nucleotides agree with TRBD2. Germline values: CDR1 KGHSH, CDR2 LQKENI. J was trimmed by 4 bases and V by 6 bases; bases with no gene match: 11. CDR3 length: 15 amino acids.

V and J are TRBV28 and TRBJ1-5; D unclear. Trimming took 4 bases from V and 13 from J, leaving 26 bases between them. This CDR3 has 16 residues. Germline V gene data show CDR1 as MDHEN and CDR2 as SYDVKM. CDR3 loop: CASSSERRGAEGSQHF. The DNA for the CDR3 is TGTGCCAGCAGTTCCGAACGACGGGGAGCGGAAGGTTCGCAGCATTTT.

The rearrangement joins TRBV7-9 to TRBJ2-7; the match to TRBD1 covers 9 bases. V lost 2 bases and J lost 4; bases outside the gene matches: 6. Germline V lookup: CDR1 SEHNR, CDR2 FQNEAQ (reference sequence). CDR3 length: 15 amino acids. CDR3 nucleotide sequence: TGTGCCAGCAGCTTATCAGAGACAGGGGGATACGAGCAGTACTTC. It is translated as CASSLSETGGYEQYF.

There are a few counts of this clone. This chain links TRBV6-1 with TRBJ2-2; the match to TRBD1 covers 8 bases. Looked up from germline, CDR1 is MNHNS and CDR2 is SASEGT. There are 14 residues in the CDR3. The V gene end was trimmed by 8 bases and the J gene end by 4 bases; junction bases not matched to a gene: 6. CDR3 sequence reads: CASQDRVATGELFF. For the CDR3, the DNA is TGTGCCAGCCAGGACAGGGTGGCCACCGGGGAGCTGTTTTTT.

The rearrangement links TRBV10-2 to TRBJ2-7; 7 bases are shared with TRBD1. This CDR3 has 15 amino acids. Germline CDR1 reads WSHSY; CDR2 reads SAAADI. The V and J ends lost 3 bases and 6 bases, in that order; junction bases with no gene match: 11. In DNA form, the CDR3 reads TGCGCCAGCAGTGATAGGACAGGTTGGGGCGGCGAGCAGTACTTC. It translates to CASSDRTGWGGEQYF.

This chain links TRBV19 with TRBJ2-7, with D perhaps TRBD1 (5 bases). Per germline, CDR1 LNHDA and CDR2 SQIVND (reference sequence). The V end lost 3 bases, the J end lost 0 bases, and 12 bases lay between the germline ends. This CDR3 region has 15 residues. The CDR3 loop is CASSINRKHSYEQYF. The CDR3 region has the DNA TGTGCCAGTAGTATCAACAGGAAGCACTCCTACGAGCAGTACTTC.

This clone showed up just a few times. This sequence joins TRBV4-3 and TRBJ2-5, with D perhaps matching TRBD1 (5 bases). The CDR3 loop spans 15 amino acids. Per the germline V gene, CDR1 is LGHNA and CDR2 is YSLEER. V lost 1 base and J lost 0, with 9 bases in between. CDR3 sequence (DNA): TGCGCCAGCAGCCAAGCCCAGGGAAACCAAGAGACCCAGTACTTC. Encoded protein: CASSQAQGNQETQYF.

This chain uses TRBV7-2 with TRBJ2-3; 7 bases line up with TRBD2. Germline V lookup: CDR1 SGHTA, CDR2 FQGNSA. J gave up 2 bases and V 0 bases, and 14 bases lay outside the gene matches. The CDR3 length is 19 residues. The CDR3 region is CASSLASASSGSSTDTQYF. CDR3 nucleotide sequence: TGTGCCAGCAGCTTAGCGTCGGCCTCTAGCGGCAGCTCCACAGATACGCAGTATTTT.

This clone has more than one count but fewer than ten. The V and J genes are TRBV5-1 and TRBJ2-3, with 9 bases lining up with TRBD2. Unmatched junction bases numbered 7, after V lost 2 bases and J lost 3 bases. CDR1 and CDR2 from the germline V gene are SGHRS and YFSETQ. This CDR3 spans 16 amino acids. CDR3 coding DNA: TGCGCCAGCAGCTTTGCTAGCGGGACTCTAACAGATACGCAGTATTTT. The encoded protein is CASSFASGTLTDTQYF.

The chain employs TRBV4-1 and TRBJ1-1; D is ambiguous. The germline V gene has CDR1 MGHRA and CDR2 YSYEKL. V was clipped by 5 bases and J by 0 bases, with 10 bases between them. The CDR3 is 14 amino acids. The CDR3 DNA reads TGCGCCAGCAGCGCAGAGGCCCTGAACACTGAAGCTTTCTTT. Translating gives CASSAEALNTEAFF.

The chain employs TRBV6-5 and TRBJ2-7; D may be TRBD1 (6 bases). Germline V gives CDR1 MNHEY, CDR2 SVGAGI. The CDR3 sequence is 15 residues long. Trimming shortened V by 2 bases and J by 3 bases, and 14 bases separated the two germline ends. CDR3 sequence (DNA): TGTGCCAGCAGTTACAGGGTAACAGGGAACTACGAGCAGTACTTC. This gives the protein CASSYRVTGNYEQYF.